This paragraph covers one T cell receptor (beta chain) sequence. Its antigen remains unknown. The data originate from a study of post-analysis software for immune sequencing data. General study points: Five TRBV segments appeared more often in patients than in controls, and TRBV5-6, TRBV5-1 and TRBV20-1 were among these. Normalized Chao1 diversity was significantly reduced in patients versus controls.

Presence of unique molecular identifiers characterized the TCR beta cDNA libraries. About 500,000 cDNA molecules came from about 1 to 10 million T cells. TCRdb itself ran the PCR reads through MiXCR, one entry per CDR3 protein. The profile shows a few hundred thousand distinct CDR3 sequences, approximately 37% of them singletons. The CDR3 is 16 residues long. Trimming stripped 6 bases from V and 6 bases from J, with 18 bases between. The sequencing input was blood. V usage is TRBV12-3 or TRBV12-4 and J usage is TRBJ1-6; possibly TRBD1 for D (5 bases). The TCR comes from a girl aged 2 to 10 with multiple sclerosis. The CDR3 reads CASSLRGRAGNSPLHF. Written as DNA, the CDR3 is TGTGCCAGCAGCCTTCGGGGGAGGGCCGGTAATTCACCCCTCCACTTT.